This T cell receptor (beta chain) originates from a study of T cell repertoires in cytomegalovirus infection. TCRdb re-derived calls from the reads in MiXCR, one entry per CDR3 protein. The table records a few hundred thousand distinct CDR3 sequences, about 40% of them present only once. The CDR3 length is 14 residues. With 7 bases clipped from V and 2 bases from J, the junction kept 4 bases outside the gene matches. Germline assignment: CDR1 LNHNV and CDR2 YYDKDF (reference sequence). In this sample, this clonotype turned up a few times. Its target is unknown. The study's findings and limits: HLA-C-restricted, CMV-specific TCR beta clonotypes were dominant ex vivo.

The sequencing here drew on cultured PBMCs, taken from culture after CMV antigen stimulation. The chain joins TRBV15 to TRBJ2-2, with TRBD1 matching over 7 bases. This clonotype originated in a human donor in good health (CMV status not recorded). Some clones in this sample may be carry-over from other donors' samples. CDR3 coding DNA: TGTGCCACCAAGACAGGGCGAAACACCGGGGAGCTGTTTTTT. It translates to CATKTGRNTGELFF. Full variable domain (remainder filled in from reference TRBV15 and TRBJ2-2): DAMVIQNPRYQVTQFGKPVTLSCSQTLNHNVMYWYQQKSSQAPKLLFHYYDKDFNNEADTPDNFQSRRPNTSFCFLDIRSPGLGDTAMYLCATKTGRNTGELFFGEGSRLTVL.